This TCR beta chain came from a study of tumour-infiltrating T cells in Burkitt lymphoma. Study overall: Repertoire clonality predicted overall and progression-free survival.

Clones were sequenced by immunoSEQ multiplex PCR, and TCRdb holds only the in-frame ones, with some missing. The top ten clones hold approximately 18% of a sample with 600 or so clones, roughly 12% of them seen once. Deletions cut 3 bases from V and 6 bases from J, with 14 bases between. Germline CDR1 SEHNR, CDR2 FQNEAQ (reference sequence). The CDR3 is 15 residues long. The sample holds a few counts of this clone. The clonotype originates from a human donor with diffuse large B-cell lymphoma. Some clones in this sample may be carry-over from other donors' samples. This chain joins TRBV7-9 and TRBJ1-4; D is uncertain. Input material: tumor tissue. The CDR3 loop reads CASSLQPGSHEKLFF. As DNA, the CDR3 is TGTGCCAGCAGCTTGCAACCGGGCTCACATGAAAAACTGTTTTTT.